The 21 T cell receptor beta chains in this list originate from one sample, sequenced in a study of T cell responses to AZD1222 COVID-19 vaccine. The assay was immunoSEQ multiplex PCR, and TCRdb's table has in-frame clones only and misses some. The sample records around 180,000 clones, around 92% being singletons. The input for sequencing was peripheral blood, taken on day 0 of AZD1222 vaccination. These receptors all come from an adult in good health.

The genes are TRBV3-1 (or the pseudogene TRBV3-2) and TRBJ1-6; D unclear. Trimming stripped 1 base from V and 7 bases from J, with 11 bases between. The CDR3 runs to 15 residues. Germline assignment: CDR1 LGHDT and CDR2 YNNKEL (reference sequence). The CDR3 loop reads CASSQGLKGNSPLHF. CDR3 nucleotides: TGTGCCAGCAGCCAAGGACTGAAAGGGAATTCACCCCTCCACTTT.

This chain links TRBV5-6 with TRBJ1-2; D uncertain. Trimming stripped 1 base from V and 6 bases from J, with 10 bases between. The V gene's germline CDR1 is SGHDT and CDR2 YYEEEE. This CDR3 has 13 amino acids. The CDR3: CASSLWGVHGYTF. The CDR3 region has the DNA TGTGCCAGCAGCTTGTGGGGAGTCCATGGCTACACCTTC.

V and J are TRBV19 and TRBJ1-1; 7 bases are shared with TRBD1. The CDR3 contains 14 residues. The trim removed 7 bases at V and 0 bases at J, leaving 5 bases unmatched. CDR1 is LNHDA, CDR2 SQIVND, per germline (reference sequence). CDR3 in amino acids: CASIDRALNTEAFF. CDR3 nucleotide sequence: TGTGCCAGTATCGACAGGGCCTTGAACACTGAAGCTTTCTTT.

The chain links TRBV28 to TRBJ2-3, with a possible D match to TRBD2 (6 bases). The germline CDR1 and CDR2 sequences are MDHEN and SYDVKM. This CDR3 comprises 17 residues. V lost 8 bases and J lost 1, with 22 bases in between. CDR3 DNA sequence: TGTGCCAGCGCCTCCAGGAGGGTAGGCTACCGCACAGATACGCAGTATTTT. It specifies CASASRRVGYRTDTQYF.

The chain uses TRBV6-1 and TRBJ2-3; D may be TRBD2 (5 bases). Germline V gene lookup returns CDR1 MNHNS and CDR2 SASEGT. CDR3 length: 14 residues. Trimming left V 3 bases short and J 9 bases short, with 16 bases between. The CDR3 here is CASSDSVARGTQYF. The CDR3 nucleotides are TGTGCCAGCAGTGATTCGGTGGCCCGAGGGACGCAGTATTTT.

V and J are TRBV9 and TRBJ1-2; D perhaps matches TRBD1 (6 bases). The germline CDR1 and CDR2 sequences are SGDLS and YYNGEE. CDR3 length: 15 amino acids. V lost 7 bases and J lost 4, with 20 bases in between. The CDR3 is CASGRESGGVYGYTF. The CDR3 DNA reads TGTGCCAGCGGCCGTGAATCCGGGGGCGTCTATGGCTACACCTTC.

J is TRBJ1-1 and V is TRBV19, with D unclear. From germline, CDR1 is LNHDA and CDR2 SQIVND (reference sequence). Trimming removed 3 bases from V and 1 base from J, with 6 bases in between. The CDR3 covers 13 residues. CDR3 loop: CASSMVGNTEAFF. The CDR3 coding sequence is TGTGCCAGTAGTATGGTGGGGAACACTGAAGCTTTCTTT. Drawing the rest from reference TRBV19 and TRBJ1-1, the complete variable domain is DGGITQSPKYLFRKEGQNVTLSCEQNLNHDAMYWYRQDPGQGLRLIYYSQIVNDFQKGDIAEGYSVSREKKESFPLTVTSAQKNPTAFYLCASSMVGNTEAFFGQGTRLTVV.

This clone showed up just once. This chain connects TRBV3-1 (or the pseudogene TRBV3-2) to TRBJ1-3; 7 nucleotides match TRBD1. The V gene end was trimmed by 2 bases and the J gene end by 2 bases; junction bases not matched to a gene: 6. This CDR3 has 16 amino acids. Per the germline V gene, CDR1 is LGHDT and CDR2 is YNNKEL (reference sequence). The CDR3 loop reads CASSQISGGPGNTIYF. In nucleotides, the CDR3 is TGTGCCAGCAGCCAAATATCAGGGGGTCCTGGAAACACCATATATTTT.

The CDR3 DNA reads as TGTGCCAGCAGCTACTCGGGGGACTGGGATGGCTACACCTTC. Translated: CASSYSGDWDGYTF. The chain uses TRBV5-5 and TRBJ1-2; maybe TRBD1 (5 bases). Germline V gene lookup returns CDR1 SGHKS and CDR2 YYEKEE (reference sequence). The CDR3 contains 14 residues. The V end was cut by 3 bases, the J end by 6 bases, with 15 bases between.

This chain connects TRBV29-1 to TRBJ1-1, with D unclear. This CDR3 contains 11 residues. The germline CDR1 and CDR2 sequences are SQVTM and ANQGSEA. V was pared by 5 bases and J by 0 bases, with 4 bases between. Here the CDR3 reads CSVLMNTEAFF. As DNA, the CDR3 is TGCAGCGTTCTAATGAACACTGAAGCTTTCTTT. The full variable domain, its missing parts supplied by reference TRBV29-1 and TRBJ1-1, is SAVISQKPSRDICQRGTSLTIQCQVDSQVTMMFWYRQQPGQSLTLIATANQGSEATYESGFVIDKFPISRPNLTFSTLTVSNMSPEDSSIYLCSVLMNTEAFFGQGTRLTVV.

The V gene is TRBV5-5, the J gene TRBJ1-5, with TRBD1 matching 9 bases. This CDR3 is 14 amino acids long. CDR1 is SGHKS and CDR2 is YYEKEE in the germline V gene (reference sequence). V lost 2 bases, J lost 7 bases, and 4 bases stayed unmatched. CDR3 sequence (DNA): TGTGCCAGCAGCTTCCGGACAGGGGACCAGCCCCAGCATTTT. Translation: CASSFRTGDQPQHF.

Turning to this clone: A far larger clone is one nucleotide away, so this likely arose from a read error. The chain employs TRBV3-1 (or the pseudogene TRBV3-2) and TRBJ2-7; 7 bases fit TRBD1. V dropped 4 bases and J dropped 3; count of bases not matched to a gene: 0. From germline, CDR1 is LGHDT and CDR2 YNNKEL (reference sequence). This CDR3 comprises 12 residues. The CDR3 sequence: CASSRDSYEQYF. Here the CDR3 DNA reads TGTGCCAGCAGCCGGGACAGCTACGAGCAGTACTTC.

The table lists this clone with a count of one. This chain joins TRBV9 and TRBJ1-1, with D unresolved. V was clipped by 3 bases and J by 1 base, with 10 bases between them. Germline V gives CDR1 SGDLS, CDR2 YYNGEE. The CDR3 extends over 14 amino acids. CDR3: CASSAWTGNTEAFF. The DNA of the CDR3 is TGTGCCAGCAGCGCATGGACGGGGAACACTGAAGCTTTCTTT.

The chain carries TRBV5-6 and TRBJ2-7; TRBD2 might be the D (5 bases). Germline CDR1 reads SGHDT; CDR2 reads YYEEEE. The CDR3 totals 12 residues. V shed 0 bases and J shed 5 bases, with 6 bases lying between them. The CDR3 bases are TGTGCCAGCAGCTTGGCCGGGAACGAGCAGTACTTC. It is translated as CASSLAGNEQYF.

The chain employs TRBV4-1 and TRBJ2-7; TRBD1 matches at 9 bases. Trimming removed 3 bases from V and 3 bases from J; junction bases left unmatched: 6. There are 15 residues in the CDR3. Germline assignment: CDR1 MGHRA and CDR2 YSYEKL. CDR3 sequence: CASSQIGTGHYEQYF. Here the CDR3 DNA reads TGCGCCAGCAGCCAGATCGGGACAGGGCACTACGAGCAGTACTTC.

The chain has TRBV9 and TRBJ2-1; 10 positions agree with TRBD2. This CDR3 contains 16 residues. Germline trimming cut 0 bases from V and 7 bases from J; bases unmatched to any gene: 7. Per germline, CDR1 SGDLS and CDR2 YYNGEE. The CDR3 loop reads CASSVASLAGRNEQFF. The CDR3 DNA follows: TGTGCCAGCAGCGTAGCCTCACTAGCGGGACGGAATGAGCAGTTCTTC.

This clone was observed once. The chain links TRBV5-5 to TRBJ2-2, with D possibly being TRBD2 (7 bases). Germline V lookup: CDR1 SGHKS, CDR2 YYEKEE (reference sequence). CDR3 length equals 16 residues. V gave up 1 base and J gave up 2 bases, with 12 bases separating them. The CDR3 DNA reads TGTGCCAGCAGCTTGATCGGGGGGCCCAACACCGGGGAGCTGTTTTTT. This encodes CASSLIGGPNTGELFF.

The rearrangement links TRBV6-2 or TRBV6-3 to TRBJ2-3, with no clear D. Germline loops: CDR1 MNHEY, CDR2 SVGEGT. The CDR3 spans 16 residues. With 5 bases removed from V and 3 bases from J, the gap between germline ends came to 18 bases. The CDR3 protein is CASSVAKRVRTDTQYF. The DNA of the CDR3 is TGTGCCAGCAGTGTTGCGAAAAGGGTGAGGACAGATACGCAGTATTTT.

The gene calls are TRBV24-1 and TRBJ1-1, with D tentatively TRBD1 (5 bases). CDR1 is KGHDR and CDR2 is SFDVKD in the germline V gene. With 0 bases removed from V and 6 bases from J, the gap between germline ends came to 7 bases. This CDR3 contains 13 residues. The CDR3 loop is CATSDLGTSEAFF. The CDR3 DNA reads TGTGCCACCAGTGATTTGGGGACGTCTGAAGCTTTCTTT.

J is TRBJ2-3 and V is TRBV5-6; D is possibly TRBD2 (6 bases). Germline V lookup: CDR1 SGHDT, CDR2 YYEEEE. The CDR3 totals 16 residues. Trimming pared 1 base from V and 4 bases from J, leaving 16 bases between. This chain's CDR3 is CASSLILGWGADTQYF. The CDR3 nucleotides are TGTGCCAGCAGCTTGATTCTTGGCTGGGGGGCAGATACGCAGTATTTT.

This chain's CDR3 is CASSGTGVGNTIYF. CDR3 in DNA: TGTGCCAGCAGTGGGACAGGGGTCGGAAACACCATATATTTT. The chain is built from TRBV6-6 and TRBJ1-3; TRBD1 aligns across 10 bases. The germline V gene encodes CDR1 MNHNY and CDR2 SVGAGI (reference sequence). V trimming: 5 bases; J trimming: 4 bases; junction bases outside the gene matches: 2. This CDR3 has 14 residues.